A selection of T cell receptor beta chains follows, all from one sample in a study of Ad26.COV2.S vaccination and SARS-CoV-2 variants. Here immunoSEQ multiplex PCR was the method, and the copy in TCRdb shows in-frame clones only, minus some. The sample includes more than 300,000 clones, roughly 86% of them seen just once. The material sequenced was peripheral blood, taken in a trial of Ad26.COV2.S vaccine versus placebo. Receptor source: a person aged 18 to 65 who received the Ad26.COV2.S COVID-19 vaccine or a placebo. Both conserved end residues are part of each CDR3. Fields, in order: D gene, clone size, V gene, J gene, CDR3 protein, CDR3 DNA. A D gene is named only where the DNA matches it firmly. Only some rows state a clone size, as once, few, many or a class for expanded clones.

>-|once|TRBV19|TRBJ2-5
CASSIPRGGGAETQYF
TGTGCCAGTAGTATCCCCCGGGGAGGGGGCGCAGAGACCCAGTACTTC
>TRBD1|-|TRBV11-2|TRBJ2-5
CASSHDRGAETQYF
TGTGCCAGCAGCCATGACAGGGGGGCAGAGACCCAGTACTTC
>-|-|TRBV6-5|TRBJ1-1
CASKPGLFGEAFF
TGTGCCAGCAAACCGGGACTGTTCGGTGAAGCTTTCTTT
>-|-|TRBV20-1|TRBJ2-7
CSARGGYEQYF
TGCAGTGCTAGGGGTGGGTACGAGCAGTACTTC
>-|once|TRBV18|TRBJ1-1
CASSPGGSTEAFF
TGTGCCAGCTCACCGGGAGGGTCCACTGAAGCTTTCTTT
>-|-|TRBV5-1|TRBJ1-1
CASSQTSGTEAFF
TGCGCCAGCAGCCAGACCTCGGGCACTGAAGCTTTCTTT
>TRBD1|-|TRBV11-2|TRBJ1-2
CASSRAPRDRASNYGYTF
TGTGCCAGCAGCCGAGCCCCCCGGGACAGGGCTTCTAACTATGGCTACACCTTC
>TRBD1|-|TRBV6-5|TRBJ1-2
CASSYSRTGSNYGYTF
TGTGCCAGCAGTTACTCCCGGACAGGATCGAACTATGGCTACACCTTC
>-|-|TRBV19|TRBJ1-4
CASSIEPSGTAFATNEKLFF
TGTGCCAGTAGTATAGAACCCTCCGGGACCGCCTTTGCAACTAATGAAAAACTGTTTTTT
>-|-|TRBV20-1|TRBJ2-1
CSASRPSGNEQFF
TGCAGTGCTAGTAGGCCGTCTGGGAATGAGCAGTTCTTC
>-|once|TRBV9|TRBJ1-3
CASSPGPISGNTIYF
TGTGCCAGCAGCCCCGGACCTATCTCTGGAAACACCATATATTTT
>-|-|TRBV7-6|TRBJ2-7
CASSLVAETDLEQYF
TGTGCCAGCAGCTTAGTTGCTGAGACAGACCTCGAGCAGTACTTC
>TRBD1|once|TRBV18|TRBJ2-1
CASSPETGGSNEQFF
TGTGCCAGCTCACCAGAAACAGGGGGCTCCAATGAGCAGTTCTTC
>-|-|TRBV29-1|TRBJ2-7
CSVDGGTPGLAEQYF
TGCAGCGTTGATGGGGGGACACCCGGGCTGGCCGAGCAGTACTTC
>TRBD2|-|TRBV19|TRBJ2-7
CASSPKAGAYEQYF
TGTGCCAGTAGTCCCAAAGCGGGGGCCTACGAGCAGTACTTC
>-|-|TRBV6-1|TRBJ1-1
CASSEVKSTEAFF
TGTGCCAGCAGTGAAGTGAAATCCACTGAAGCTTTCTTT
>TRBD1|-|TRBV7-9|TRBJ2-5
CASSRRTGVEETQYF
TGTGCCAGCAGCAGAAGGACAGGGGTGGAGGAGACCCAGTACTTC
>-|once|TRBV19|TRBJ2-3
CATSWGADTQYF
TGTGCCACTTCCTGGGGGGCAGATACGCAGTATTTT
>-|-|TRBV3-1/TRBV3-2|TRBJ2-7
CASSQDLSRVYEQYF
TGTGCCAGCAGCCAAGATCTATCTCGGGTCTACGAGCAGTACTTC
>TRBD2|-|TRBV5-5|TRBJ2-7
CASSLYPKRGAYEQYF
TGTGCCAGCAGCTTGTATCCTAAGCGGGGGGCCTACGAGCAGTACTTC
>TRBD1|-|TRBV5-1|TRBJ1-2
CASSIGQAPYGYTF
TGCGCCAGCAGCATCGGACAGGCTCCCTATGGCTACACCTTC
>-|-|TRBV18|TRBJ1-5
CASSPLLDQPQHF
TGTGCCAGCTCACCACTCCTTGACCAGCCCCAGCATTTT
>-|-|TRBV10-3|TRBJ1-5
CATGGESNNQPQHF
TGTGCCACCGGGGGGGAGTCTAATAATCAGCCCCAGCATTTT
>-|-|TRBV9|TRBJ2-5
CASSVSGRETQYF
TGTGCCAGCAGCGTCTCGGGGAGGGAGACCCAGTACTTC
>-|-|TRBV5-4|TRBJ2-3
CASSLKVSSTDTQYF
TGTGCCAGCAGCTTGAAGGTATCTAGCACAGATACGCAGTATTTT
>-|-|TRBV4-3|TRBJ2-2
CASSQAGDTGELFF
TGCGCCAGCAGCCAAGCAGGGGACACCGGGGAGCTGTTTTTT
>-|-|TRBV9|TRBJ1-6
CASSVHPDVTSPLHF
TGTGCCAGCAGCGTACACCCGGACGTGACTTCACCCCTCCACTTT
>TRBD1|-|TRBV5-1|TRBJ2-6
CASSWSDRVSGNSGANVLTF
TGCGCCAGCAGCTGGAGCGACAGGGTATCGGGAAACTCTGGGGCCAACGTCCTGACTTTC
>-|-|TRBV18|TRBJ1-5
CASSRYGPQPQHF
TGTGCCAGCTCACGATACGGGCCTCAGCCCCAGCATTTT
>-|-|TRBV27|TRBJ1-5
CASRTYRGGSNQPQHF
TGTGCCAGCAGAACGTACCGAGGGGGGAGCAATCAGCCCCAGCATTTT
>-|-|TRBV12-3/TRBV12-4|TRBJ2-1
CASSLDHNEQFF
TGTGCCAGCAGTTTAGACCACAATGAGCAGTTCTTC
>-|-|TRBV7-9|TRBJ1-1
CASSLRQNTEAFF
TGTGCCAGCAGCTTAAGACAGAACACTGAAGCTTTCTTT
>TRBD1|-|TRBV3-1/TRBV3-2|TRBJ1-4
CASSRTGTGDEKLFF
TGTGCCAGCAGCCGCACCGGGACAGGGGACGAAAAACTGTTTTTT
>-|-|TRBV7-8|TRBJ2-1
CASSSISSDSYNEQFF
TGTGCCAGCAGCTCCATTTCTAGCGATTCCTACAATGAGCAGTTCTTC
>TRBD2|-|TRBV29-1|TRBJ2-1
CSVVTSGGALGNEQFF
TGCAGCGTAGTTACTAGCGGGGGGGCCCTCGGGAATGAGCAGTTCTTC
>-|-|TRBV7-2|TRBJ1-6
CASSLGRAAINSPLHF
TGTGCCAGCAGCTTAGGTAGGGCGGCTATTAATTCACCCCTCCACTTT
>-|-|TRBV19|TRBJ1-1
CASSIGPMGNTEAFF
TGTGCCAGTAGTATAGGGCCGATGGGGAACACTGAAGCTTTCTTT
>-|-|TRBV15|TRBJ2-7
CATSSFQGYEQYF
TGTGCCACCAGCAGTTTTCAGGGCTACGAGCAGTACTTC
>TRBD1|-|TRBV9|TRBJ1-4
CASSVATRGQGGEKLFF
TGTGCCAGCAGCGTAGCTACCAGGGGGCAGGGCGGTGAAAAACTGTTTTTT
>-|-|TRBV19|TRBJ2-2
CASTRTALNTGELFF
TGTGCCAGTACTAGGACAGCTTTGAACACCGGGGAGCTGTTTTTT
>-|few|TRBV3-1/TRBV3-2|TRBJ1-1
CASSQVSTEAFF
TGTGCCAGCAGCCAAGTCTCCACTGAAGCTTTCTTT
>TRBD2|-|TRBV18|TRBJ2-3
CASSPRLAGGGTDTQYF
TGTGCCAGCTCACCACGACTAGCGGGGGGGGGCACAGATACGCAGTATTTT
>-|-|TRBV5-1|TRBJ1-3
CASSLGLRGGFGNTIYF
TGCGCCAGCAGCCTGGGACTGAGAGGCGGTTTTGGAAACACCATATATTTT
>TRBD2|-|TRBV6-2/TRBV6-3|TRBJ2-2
CASSFSGGASTGELFF
TGTGCCAGCAGTTTTAGCGGGGGGGCGAGCACCGGGGAGCTGTTTTTT
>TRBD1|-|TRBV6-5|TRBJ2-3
CASRRQGRTDTQYF
TGTGCCAGCAGGAGACAGGGGCGGACAGATACGCAGTATTTT
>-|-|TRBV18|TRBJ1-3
CASSRPNSGNTIYF
TGTGCCAGCTCACGGCCAAACTCTGGAAACACCATATATTTT
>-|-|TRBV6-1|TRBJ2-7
CASSEVWASYEQYF
TGTGCCAGCAGTGAAGTCTGGGCGTCCTACGAGCAGTACTTC
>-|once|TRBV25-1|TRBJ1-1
CASSELGREAFF
TGTGCCAGCAGTGAATTAGGCAGGGAAGCTTTCTTT
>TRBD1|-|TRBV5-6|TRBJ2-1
CASSYGTGHDNEQFF
TGTGCCAGCAGTTATGGGACAGGGCATGACAATGAGCAGTTCTTC
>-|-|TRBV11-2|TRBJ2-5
CASSTRQGRAETQYF
TGTGCCAGCAGCACACGACAGGGGAGGGCAGAGACCCAGTACTTC
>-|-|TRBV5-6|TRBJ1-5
CASSSGWDQPQHF
TGTGCCAGCAGCTCTGGGTGGGATCAGCCCCAGCATTTT
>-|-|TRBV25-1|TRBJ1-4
CASSERVATNEKLFF
TGTGCCAGCAGTGAAAGGGTTGCAACTAATGAAAAACTGTTTTTT
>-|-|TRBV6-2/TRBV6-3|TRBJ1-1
CASSYVQLNTEAFF
TGTGCCAGCAGTTACGTTCAGTTGAACACTGAAGCTTTCTTT
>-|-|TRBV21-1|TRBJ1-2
CASSKEAGQQTNYGYTF
TGTGCCAGCAGCAAAGAGGCGGGACAGCAGACTAACTATGGCTACACCTTC
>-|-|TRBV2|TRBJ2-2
CASSPDGELFF
TGTGCCAGCAGTCCGGACGGGGAGCTGTTTTTT
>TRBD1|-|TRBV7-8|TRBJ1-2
CASSFAGGTNYGYTF
TGTGCCAGCAGCTTCGCAGGGGGTACTAACTATGGCTACACCTTC
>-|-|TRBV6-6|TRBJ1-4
CASSAEGKLFF
TGTGCCAGCAGCGCAGAAGGAAAACTGTTTTTT